This note documents a single T cell receptor beta chain sequence. Its antigen has not been determined. Germline and junction disagree at one end, which may indicate a read error. This record comes from a study of T cells in Graves' hyperthyroidism and ophthalmopathy (dated by TCRdb to about 2019). Study-wide context: Peripheral blood samples were taken at the time of initial diagnosis, prior to any treatment. A discovery cohort of approximately 97 patients, roughly 40 with Graves' ophthalmopathy and 57 with stable Graves' hyperthyroidism, was used to find distinguishing TCR V-J signatures. Prospective prediction of ophthalmopathy was tested in an independent validation cohort of approximately 19 hyperthyroidism patients and 17 patients who later progressed to ophthalmopathy. For training and testing, the 110 or so patients in the discovery cohort were randomly divided in a 7:3 ratio. In more than five Graves' hyperthyroidism patients, the study also compared T-cell repertoires from thyroid tissue with T-cell repertoires from blood. Once sampling was done, hyperthyroidism patients were given methimazole at a starting dose of 30 mg daily, whereas ophthalmopathy patients were given high-dose intravenous methylprednisolone. The paper reports TCR Vbeta CDR3 sequencing of some 140 peripheral blood samples: over 40 ophthalmopathy, fewer than 80 hyperthyroidism and 17 progressor patients.

The CDR3 starts with the cysteine, ends with the phenylalanine, and has 14 residues. The only DNA kept is the CDR3, 42 bases in frame from the first base. The germline V gene (reference sequence) sets CDR1 to MNHEY and CDR2 to SMNVEV. Amplification of TCR beta CDR3 regions was carried out from RNA transcripts. The first round of RT-PCR for the TCR CDR3 was performed with the HTBI primer set and the Qiagen OneStep RT-PCR kit. The libraries were constructed in a second round of multiplex PCR and then size-selected and purified. Libraries were sequenced paired-end with 100 bp reads on an Illumina HiSeq2000. The published analysis was carried out like this. SOAPnuke was used to process the raw data, removing reads that contained adapters or uncalled bases, had a mean Phred below 15, or lacked an exact match to the constant primer or identifier. High-quality paired reads were merged using COPE v1.2.5, and each unique nucleotide sequence was defined as a clonotype. MiTCR v1.1 was used to align clonotypes to the IMGT TRBV, TRBD and TRBJ reference segments. Only V-J combinations with frequency above 0.0001, covering approximately 99% of repertoires, were analysed. The TCS score was defined as F50 (clonal expansion) divided by E x V (chaos), with BLOSUM62-based TCRdist calculated between CDR3 peptides within each V-J. Welch's t-statistics and random forest reduced around 520 V-J features to roughly 13, which were used in a naive Bayes classifier (R e1071). TCRdb handled the public reads itself, with Q25 trimming in fastp and clone calling in MiXCR, and kept productive beta chains. Identical CDR3 protein sequences are pooled into one entry, listed with their most common genes and DNA. TCRdb assigned the V and J calls; the authors' analysis was not used. Across this sample there are some 360,000 distinct CDR3 sequences, with around 13% seen only once. The ten largest clones capture about 11% of the sample.

General findings and caveats noted by the study authors: In validation, the model predicted progression to ophthalmopathy with around 71% sensitivity and less than 80% specificity, a median of roughly seven months before onset. No statistical method was used to set the sample size in advance, and investigators knew the group allocation. Most expanded thyroid clonotypes (frequency above 0.001) were also found in blood, which suggests that blood repertoires may mirror thyroid immune responses. A 13 V-J signature model separated ophthalmopathy from stable hyperthyroidism, with 87.88% sensitivity and about 81% specificity in cross-validation and 80%/75% in testing.

Graves' hyperthyroidism was defined as stable when no progression to ophthalmopathy occurred over 18 months of follow-up. Hyperthyroidism patients were aged 18 to 65 years and newly diagnosed, with disease duration of less than 2 months. Patients with uncontrolled infections, other autoimmune diseases, pregnancy or lactation were excluded. Diagnoses were established on the basis of clinical symptoms, serum thyroxine and TRAb, thyroid ultrasound, and orbital computed tomography. Ficoll-Paque density gradient centrifugation was used to isolate PBMCs from around 10 ml of fresh peripheral blood. Total RNA was extracted using Trizol reagent, and RNA quality was assessed on an Agilent 2100 Bioanalyzer.

The receptor was isolated from a woman aged 55-70 years with Graves' hyperthyroidism. The sample consisted of blood. Recombination connected TRBV27 to TRBJ1-2, with a weak D call of TRBD1 (6 bases match). The CDR3: CASRLSGATYGYTF. The base sequence is TGTGCCAGCAGGTTATCAGGGGCTACCTATGGCTACACCTTC.